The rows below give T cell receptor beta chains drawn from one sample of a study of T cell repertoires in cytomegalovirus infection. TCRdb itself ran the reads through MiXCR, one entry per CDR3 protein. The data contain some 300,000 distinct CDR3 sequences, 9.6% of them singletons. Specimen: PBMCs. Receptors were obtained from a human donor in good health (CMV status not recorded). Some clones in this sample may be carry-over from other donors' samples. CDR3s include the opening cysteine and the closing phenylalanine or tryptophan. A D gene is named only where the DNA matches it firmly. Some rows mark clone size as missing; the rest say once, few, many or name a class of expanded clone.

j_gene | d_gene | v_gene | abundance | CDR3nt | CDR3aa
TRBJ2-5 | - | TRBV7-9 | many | TGTGCCACCCAGCGGGTAGAGACCCAGTACTTC | CATQRVETQYF
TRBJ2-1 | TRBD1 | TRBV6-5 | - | TGTGCCAGCAGTACGACAGGGGTCCTTACCTACAATGAGCAGTTCTTC | CASSTTGVLTYNEQFF
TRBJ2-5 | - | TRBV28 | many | TGTGCCAGCAAGAATTTGGACAGACCAGGAGAGACCCAGTACTTC | CASKNLDRPGETQYF
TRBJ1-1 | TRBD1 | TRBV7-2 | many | TGTGCCAGCAGCTTAACGACAGGGATGAACACTGAAGCTTTCTTT | CASSLTTGMNTEAFF
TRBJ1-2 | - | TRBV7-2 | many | TGTGCCAGCGCGGAGGGACGTCGGTATGGCTACACCTTC | CASAEGRRYGYTF
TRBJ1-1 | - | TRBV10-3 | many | TGTGCCATCAGTGAGGGGCAGGGAGGAGCTTTCTTT | CAISEGQGGAFF
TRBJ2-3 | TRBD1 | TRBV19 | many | TGTGCCAGTAGTAGCCCCGGACAGGGGAACACAGATACGCAGTATTTT | CASSSPGQGNTDTQYF
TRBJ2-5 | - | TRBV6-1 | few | TGTGCCAGCAGTGACAGGGTTCCAGAGACCCAGTACTTC | CASSDRVPETQYF
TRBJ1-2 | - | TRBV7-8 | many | TGTGCCAGCAGCCTTGGACACAACAGCGGCTACACCTTC | CASSLGHNSGYTF
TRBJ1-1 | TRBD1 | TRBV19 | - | TGTGCCAGTAGTATCCCGGGACAGGGGGCTCGAGGGGGTGAAGCTTTCTTT | CASSIPGQGARGGEAFF
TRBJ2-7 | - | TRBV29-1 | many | TGCAGCGTTGGGACGGTCGAGCAGTACTTC | CSVGTVEQYF